Each of the 10 T cell receptor beta chains below was sequenced from the same sample in a study of blood T cell repertoires in COVID-19. Here immunoSEQ multiplex PCR was the method, and the copy in TCRdb shows in-frame clones only, minus some. The sample comprises 200,000 to 300,000 clones, around 80% of which are singletons, and around 3.3% rests with the top ten. The source material was peripheral blood. These receptors all come from a woman younger than 30 with acute or convalescent COVID-19.

Of note for this clone: An end of the junction does not agree with germline; a read error may underlie this. In DNA, the CDR3 is TGTGCCAGCAGTTTATCGGTAGCGGGAGCCAGAAACATTCAGTACTTC. Residues: CASSLSVAGARNIQYF. The rearrangement uses TRBV28 and TRBJ2-4, with 9 bases matching TRBD2. CDR1 is MDHEN and CDR2 is SYDVKM in the germline V gene. CDR3 length equals 16 residues. The entire variable domain, with the rest obtained from reference TRBV28 and TRBJ2-4, is as follows: DVKVTQSSRYLVKRTGEKVFLECVQDMDHENMFWYRQDPGLGLRLIYFSYDVKMKEKGDIPEGYSVSREKKERFSLILESASTNQTSMYLCASSLSVAGARNIQYFGAGTRLSVL.

J is TRBJ2-1 and V is TRBV18; D not resolved. Per germline, CDR1 KGHSH and CDR2 LQKENI. V gave up 1 base and J gave up 5 bases, with 6 bases separating them. CDR3 length equals 13 residues. CDR3 loop: CASSPQSDNEQFF. Written as DNA, the CDR3 is TGTGCCAGCTCACCACAATCTGACAATGAGCAGTTCTTC.

J is TRBJ2-7 and V is TRBV13; the match to TRBD2 covers 13 bases. CDR1 PRHDT and CDR2 FYEKMQ come from the germline V gene (reference sequence). The junction had 11 bases not matched to a gene; V was cut back by 5 bases and J by 4 bases. The CDR3 is 17 amino acids. In DNA form, the CDR3 reads TGTGCCAGCAGCCCTTTGGGGACTAGCGGGACTCGTTACGAGCAGTACTTC. Translating it yields CASSPLGTSGTRYEQYF.

The DNA for the CDR3 is TGTGCCAGCAGCCCCGCGGGCTGGGGCTACACCTTC. Translation: CASSPAGWGYTF. This chain uses TRBV6-5 with TRBJ1-2; D is unresolved. In germline, CDR1 is MNHEY, CDR2 SVGAGI. This CDR3 comprises 12 residues. V was shortened by 6 bases and J by 8 bases, with 13 bases between the two germline ends.

The chain recombines TRBV12-3 or TRBV12-4 with TRBJ1-2; D uncertain. CDR3 length equals 12 residues. Trimming took 6 bases from V and 4 from J, leaving 9 bases between them. DNA for the CDR3: TGTGCCAGCAGCTCGACGGGCTATGGCTACACCTTC. Its translation is CASSSTGYGYTF.

The rearrangement joins TRBV19 to TRBJ2-5; the match to TRBD1 covers 8 bases. V was pared by 6 bases and J by 2 bases, with 8 bases of the junction left unmatched. Germline lookup yields CDR1 LNHDA and CDR2 SQIVND (reference sequence). The CDR3 sequence is 15 residues long. DNA of the CDR3: TGTGCCAGTAGCGGATCCGGGACAGGACAAGAGACCCAGTACTTC. This gives the protein CASSGSGTGQETQYF.

The V and J genes are TRBV18 and TRBJ1-1; D is undetermined. CDR3 size: 15 residues. V dropped 1 base and J dropped 0 bases, with 9 bases sitting between them. The germline V gene encodes CDR1 KGHSH and CDR2 LQKENI. The DNA of the CDR3 is TGTGCCAGCTCACCACGCGCGGTGGTGAACACTGAAGCTTTCTTT. It codes for CASSPRAVVNTEAFF.

This chain joins TRBV16 and TRBJ2-7, with D possibly being TRBD2 (5 bases). CDR1 is KGHSY, CDR2 FQNENV, per germline. The CDR3 length is 16 residues. V was shortened by 1 base and J by 2 bases, with 15 bases between the two germline ends. CDR3 coding DNA: TGTGCCAGCAGCCAATTGGATAACGGGGATCCCTACGAGCAGTACTTC. Amino acids: CASSQLDNGDPYEQYF.

The chain uses TRBV11-2 and TRBJ1-5; D uncertain. Germline V gene lookup returns CDR1 SGHAT and CDR2 FQNNGV. The CDR3 runs to 15 residues. Deletions cut 5 bases from V and 3 bases from J, with 14 bases between. The CDR3 coding sequence is TGTGCCAGCAGCGAATGGACGGGATACAATCAGCCCCAGCATTTT. Translation gives CASSEWTGYNQPQHF.

This clone has just a few counts. In the same sample, other DNA sequences code for this CDR3. The chain is built from TRBV19 and TRBJ1-2, with D perhaps TRBD1 (6 bases). Trimming stripped 4 bases from V and 1 base from J, with 7 bases between. CDR3 length: 13 amino acids. CDR1 and CDR2 (germline): LNHDA, SQIVND (reference sequence). CDR3 amino acids: CASSKQGNYGYTF. The CDR3, as DNA: TGTGCCAGTAGTAAACAGGGTAACTATGGCTACACCTTC.